This T cell receptor beta chain was identified during a study of blood T cell repertoires in COVID-19. In the study overall: The origin of the acute and convalescent COVID-19 samples was the United States, Italy and Spain. T cells, B-cell-depleted T cells, or PBMCs provided the cDNA or gDNA that served as material.

Assignments of participants to cohorts depended upon their own reported clinical history. In the authors' methods: Amplification from reference gene primers served as the basis for estimated nucleated cell counts. Clones were read by immunoSEQ multiplex PCR, and TCRdb kept only the in-frame ones, dropping some. V, J and clone size were drawn from that table, and D and trimming were deduced from the DNA. Altogether around 250,000 clones are present, 84% being singletons, with the ten largest covering approximately 4.5%. The TCR comes from a man aged 30 to 45 with acute COVID-19. Sequencing was done on a sample of PBMCs or T cells enriched from blood (not recorded which).

CDR3 in amino acids: CASSHRVRDTEAFF. The CDR3 DNA reads as TGTGCCAGCAGCCACAGGGTCCGGGACACTGAAGCTTTCTTT. The gene calls are TRBV7-8 and TRBJ1-1, with a possible D match to TRBD1 (6 bases). This CDR3 comprises 14 residues. With 5 bases removed from V and 3 bases from J, the gap between germline ends came to 13 bases. CDR1 is SGHVS, CDR2 FQNEAQ, per germline.